This T cell receptor (beta chain) was sequenced in a study of OX40 agonist ivuxolimab in advanced cancers. Clones were read by immunoSEQ multiplex PCR, and TCRdb kept only the in-frame ones, dropping some. In the table there are about 36,000 clones, 74% of which are singletons. This clone was found once. The CDR3 runs to 16 residues. Losses at the gene ends were 1 base for V and 3 bases for J; bases not matched to a gene: 5. Per the germline V gene, CDR1 is LGHNT and CDR2 is FRNRAP. The material sequenced was CD4+ or CD8+ T cells sorted from blood, taken in a trial of the OX40 agonist ivuxolimab. The genes are TRBV12-5 and TRBJ1-3, with TRBD1 matching 8 bases. This sequence was found in an adult with an advanced solid tumor such as melanoma, head and neck, liver or kidney cancer. The CDR3 nucleotides are TGTGCTAGTGGTTTGGGACAGGGGAACATTGGAAACACCATATATTTT. The encoded protein is CASGLGQGNIGNTIYF.